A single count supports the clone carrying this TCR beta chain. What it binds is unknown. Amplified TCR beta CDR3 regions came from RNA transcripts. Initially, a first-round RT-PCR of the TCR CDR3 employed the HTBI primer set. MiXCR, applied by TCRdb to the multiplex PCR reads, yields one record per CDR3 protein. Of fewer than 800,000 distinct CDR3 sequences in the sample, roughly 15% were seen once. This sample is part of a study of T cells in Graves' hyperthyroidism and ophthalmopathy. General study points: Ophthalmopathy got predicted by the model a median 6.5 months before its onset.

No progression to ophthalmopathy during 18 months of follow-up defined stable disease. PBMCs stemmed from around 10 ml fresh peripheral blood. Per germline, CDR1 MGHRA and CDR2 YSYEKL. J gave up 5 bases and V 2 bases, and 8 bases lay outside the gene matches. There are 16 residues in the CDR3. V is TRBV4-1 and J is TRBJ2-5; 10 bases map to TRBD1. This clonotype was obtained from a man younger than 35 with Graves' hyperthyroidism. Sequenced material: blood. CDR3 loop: CASSQLGQGDGETQYF. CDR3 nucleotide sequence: TGCGCCAGCAGCCAACTCGGACAGGGGGATGGGGAGACCCAGTACTTC.